The 24 T cell receptor beta chains below all came from one sample that was sequenced in a study of blood T cell repertoires in COVID-19. Sequenced by immunoSEQ multiplex PCR; TCRdb stores in-frame clones only, minus some. The top ten clones hold about 8.3% of a sample with some 170,000 clones, roughly 80% of them seen once. The specimen was peripheral blood. These TCRs come from a man aged 55 to 69 with acute or convalescent COVID-19.

The chain employs TRBV2 and TRBJ1-5; 8 positions agree with TRBD1. Germline V CDR1 and CDR2: SNHLY, FYNNEI. The J segment lost 0 bases and the V segment lost 7 bases, leaving 8 bases of the junction unmatched. There are 16 residues in the CDR3. CDR3: CASTGTGSYSNQPQHF. For the CDR3, the DNA is TGTGCCAGCACCGGGACAGGATCCTATAGCAATCAGCCCCAGCATTTT. The whole variable domain, remainder taken from reference TRBV2 and TRBJ1-5, is EPEVTQTPSHQVTQMGQEVILRCVPISNHLYFYWYRQILGQKVEFLVSFYNNEISEKSEIFDDQFSVERPDGSNFTLKIRSTKLEDSAMYFCASTGTGSYSNQPQHFGDGTRLSIL.

The rearrangement uses TRBV4-2 and TRBJ1-5; 9 nucleotides line up with TRBD1. The CDR3 sequence is 14 residues long. J was trimmed by 7 bases and V by 4 bases; bases with no gene match: 5. Germline loops: CDR1 LGHNA, CDR2 YNFKEQ. CDR3 sequence: CASSRDRDGQPQHF. The CDR3 DNA reads TGTGCCAGCAGCCGGGACAGGGATGGACAGCCCCAGCATTTT.

The V and J genes are TRBV15 and TRBJ2-5, with unresolved D. Germline CDR1 and CDR2: LNHNV and YYDKDF (reference sequence). This CDR3 is 14 amino acids long. The V end lost 1 base, the J end lost 0 bases, and 6 bases lay between the germline ends. Here the CDR3 reads CATSRGDNQETQYF. CDR3 nucleotide sequence: TGTGCCACCAGCAGAGGAGACAACCAAGAGACCCAGTACTTC.

The chain links TRBV11-2 to TRBJ1-2; D is possibly TRBD1 (5 bases). CDR3 size: 16 residues. Germline V lookup: CDR1 SGHAT, CDR2 FQNNGV. V lost 0 bases and J lost 0, with 11 bases in between. The CDR3 sequence is CASSLDRTPSNYGYTF. CDR3 bases: TGTGCCAGCAGCTTAGACCGGACACCTTCTAACTATGGCTACACCTTC.

This chain links TRBV5-1 with TRBJ1-3, with D uncertain. This CDR3 has 15 amino acids. Deletions cut 0 bases from V and 4 bases from J, with 11 bases between. Germline V gene lookup returns CDR1 SGHRS and CDR2 YFSETQ. In DNA, the CDR3 is TGCGCCAGCAGCTTGGGTAGTCTAGGAGGAAACACCATATATTTT. This gives the protein CASSLGSLGGNTIYF.

This rearrangement joins TRBV6-2 or TRBV6-3 to TRBJ1-2, with TRBD1 identical over 7 bases. Germline CDR1 is MNHEY and CDR2 is SVGEGT. V lost 2 bases and J lost 7; bases outside the gene matches: 10. This CDR3 comprises 15 residues. CDR3 sequence (DNA): TGTGCCAGCAGTTACGATTCCGTACAGGGGTTTGGCTACACCTTC. It is translated as CASSYDSVQGFGYTF.

The chain is built from TRBV9 and TRBJ2-1, with 11 positions matching TRBD2. CDR1 SGDLS and CDR2 YYNGEE come from the germline V gene. V gave up 2 bases and J gave up 4 bases; unmatched junction bases: 5. CDR3 length: 16 amino acids. The CDR3 sequence: CASSVEGLAEYNEQFF. The CDR3 DNA reads as TGTGCCAGCAGCGTGGAGGGACTAGCGGAGTACAATGAGCAGTTCTTC.

The rearrangement uses TRBV11-2 and TRBJ2-5; possible D gene TRBD1, 5 bases. This CDR3 contains 13 residues. Germline V gives CDR1 SGHAT, CDR2 FQNNGV. Trimming removed 4 bases from V and 3 bases from J, with 9 bases in between. The CDR3 loop is CASSSTAKETQYF. For the CDR3, the DNA is TGTGCCAGCAGCTCGACAGCAAAAGAGACCCAGTACTTC.

This chain connects TRBV14 to TRBJ1-1; possible D gene TRBD1, 6 bases. The germline V and J ends were trimmed by 0 bases and 0 bases, with 20 bases remaining between them. CDR3 length: 19 residues. From germline, CDR1 is SGHDN and CDR2 FVKESK. CDR3 DNA: TGTGCCAGCAGCCAAGACCACAGGGTATACGGAACGATGAACACTGAAGCTTTCTTT. Its translation: CASSQDHRVYGTMNTEAFF.

This chain uses TRBV6-1 with TRBJ1-3; 8 nucleotides agree with TRBD1. V was clipped by 0 bases and J by 0 bases; unmatched bases: 7. The CDR3 sequence is 18 residues long. Germline loops: CDR1 MNHNS, CDR2 SASEGT. The CDR3 region is CASSEAHSGTGSGNTIYF. In DNA form, the CDR3 reads TGTGCCAGCAGTGAAGCGCATTCTGGGACAGGCTCTGGAAACACCATATATTTT.

The rearrangement joins TRBV24-1 to TRBJ2-5; 15 nucleotides align to TRBD2. With 3 bases clipped from V and 5 bases from J, the junction kept 6 bases outside the gene matches. The CDR3 is made up of 17 amino acids. Looked up from germline, CDR1 is KGHDR and CDR2 is SFDVKD. For the CDR3, the DNA is TGTGCCACCAGTGATCCCGGACTAGCGGGGGGGCGGGAGACCCAGTACTTC. Translated, it gives CATSDPGLAGGRETQYF.

This chain joins TRBV10-2 and TRBJ1-5; D unclear. From germline, CDR1 is WSHSY and CDR2 SAAADI. The CDR3 has 14 residues. V was clipped by 0 bases and J by 0 bases, with 3 bases between them. The CDR3 nucleotides are TGCGCCAGCAGTGAGTCTCATAGCAATCAGCCCCAGCATTTT. Translating it yields CASSESHSNQPQHF.

The chain is built from TRBV6-5 and TRBJ2-7, with no clear D. This CDR3 region has 13 residues. The V and J ends lost 2 bases and 0 bases respectively, with 5 bases between them. Germline lookup yields CDR1 MNHEY and CDR2 SVGAGI. CDR3 sequence: CASSYLGSYEQYF. CDR3 nucleotides: TGTGCCAGCAGTTACCTCGGCTCCTACGAGCAGTACTTC.

CDR3 sequence (DNA): TGTGCCAGCAGTCCAGGAGCTGGGGCTGTAGCCAAAAACATTCAGTACTTC. Its protein product is CASSPGAGAVAKNIQYF. The chain uses TRBV5-4 and TRBJ2-4, with D possibly being TRBD1 (5 bases). Germline CDR1 is SGHNT and CDR2 is YYREEE (reference sequence). There are 17 residues in the CDR3. Between the trimmed V and J ends, which lost 5 bases and 0 bases, there was a span of 18 bases.

CDR3: CAWSRSPSLEAFF. The CDR3 nucleotides are TGTGCCTGGAGTCGGTCCCCCTCTCTCGAAGCTTTCTTT. The J gene is TRBJ1-1, the V gene TRBV30; no definite D call. CDR1 and CDR2 from the germline V gene are GTSNPN and SVGIG (reference sequence). V was trimmed by 2 bases and J by 8 bases, leaving 15 bases between them. The CDR3 is 13 amino acids.

In the case of this clone: This CDR3 is also generated by other DNA sequences in the sample. CDR3 protein: CASSLGGAGGHNEQFF. The CDR3 DNA reads as TGTGCCAGCAGCTTAGGGGGAGCGGGGGGACACAATGAGCAGTTCTTC. J is TRBJ2-1 and V is TRBV7-2; TRBD2 matches 9 bases. CDR1 and CDR2 from the germline V gene are SGHTA and FQGNSA. The CDR3 runs to 16 residues. V dropped 1 base and J dropped 5; count of bases not matched to a gene: 6. The variable domain in full, with the rest retrieved from reference TRBV7-2 and TRBJ2-1, is GAGVSQSPSNKVTEKGKDVELRCDPISGHTALYWYRQSLGQGLEFLIYFQGNSAPDKSGLPSDRFSAERTGGSVSTLTIQRTQQEDSAVYLCASSLGGAGGHNEQFFGPGTRLTVL.

This chain links TRBV9 with TRBJ2-2; D gene ambiguous. Looked up from germline, CDR1 is SGDLS and CDR2 is YYNGEE. The CDR3 covers 16 residues. V was cut by 0 bases and J by 0 bases, with 9 bases left in between. Here the CDR3 DNA reads TGTGCCAGCAGCGTAGAGCTCGAGGCGAACACCGGGGAGCTGTTTTTT. Its translation is CASSVELEANTGELFF.

The chain employs TRBV5-1 and TRBJ1-2; D may be TRBD1 (6 bases). V was clipped by 4 bases and J by 2 bases, with 12 bases between them. The germline V gene encodes CDR1 SGHRS and CDR2 YFSETQ. The CDR3 consists of 14 residues. As DNA, the CDR3 is TGCGCCAGCAGCCTAGGGACACCCAACTATGGCTACACCTTC. It specifies CASSLGTPNYGYTF.

The J gene is TRBJ2-7, the V gene TRBV27, with 9 bases that match TRBD1. V was clipped by 5 bases and J by 6 bases; unmatched bases: 8. The CDR3 spans 14 residues. In germline, CDR1 is MNHEY, CDR2 SMNVEV (reference sequence). The CDR3 nucleotides are TGTGCCAGCAGTAAAGGGACAGGGAATGCCGAGCAGTACTTC. Encoded protein: CASSKGTGNAEQYF.

The chain joins TRBV7-8 to TRBJ1-2; no clear D. CDR3 length: 15 residues. The germline CDR1 and CDR2 sequences are SGHVS and FQNEAQ. V shed 1 base and J shed 0 bases, with 9 bases lying between them. For the CDR3, the DNA is TGTGCCAGCAGCTTAGGGGCAGCTACTAACTATGGCTACACCTTC. As protein: CASSLGAATNYGYTF.

The rearrangement links TRBV27 to TRBJ2-3, with 7 bases aligning to TRBD1. CDR1 is MNHEY and CDR2 is SMNVEV in the germline V gene (reference sequence). The trim removed 5 bases at V and 2 bases at J, leaving 13 bases unmatched. CDR3 size: 17 residues. In DNA, the CDR3 is TGTGCCAGCAGTCCCCGACAGGGACCCACGGACACAGATACGCAGTATTTT. Its protein product is CASSPRQGPTDTDTQYF.

The chain couples TRBV29-1 to TRBJ2-2; D may be TRBD2 (6 bases). Germline-derived CDR1 and CDR2 are SQVTM and ANQGSEA. The V gene lost 6 bases and the J gene lost 4 bases, with 15 bases spanning the gap. CDR3 length: 14 residues. Here the CDR3 reads CSVGGDFLTGELFF. CDR3 DNA: TGCAGCGTCGGTGGGGACTTTCTCACCGGGGAGCTGTTTTTT.

This clone has just a few counts. This chain connects TRBV5-4 to TRBJ1-3, with D maybe TRBD1 (5 bases). V shed 6 bases and J shed 0 bases, with 16 bases lying between them. The CDR3 spans 16 residues. Germline V lookup: CDR1 SGHNT, CDR2 YYREEE (reference sequence). CDR3 amino acids: CASNVTERHSGNTIYF. Here the CDR3 DNA reads TGTGCCAGCAACGTGACAGAAAGACACTCTGGAAACACCATATATTTT.

This chain connects TRBV9 to TRBJ1-1; 7 bases line up with TRBD1. The CDR3 runs 16 residues. With 5 bases clipped from V and 2 bases from J, the junction kept 12 bases outside the gene matches. The V gene's germline CDR1 is SGDLS and CDR2 YYNGEE. The CDR3 reads CASSGPIDRVNTEAFF. CDR3 coding DNA: TGTGCCAGCAGTGGCCCAATAGACAGGGTAAACACTGAAGCTTTCTTT.